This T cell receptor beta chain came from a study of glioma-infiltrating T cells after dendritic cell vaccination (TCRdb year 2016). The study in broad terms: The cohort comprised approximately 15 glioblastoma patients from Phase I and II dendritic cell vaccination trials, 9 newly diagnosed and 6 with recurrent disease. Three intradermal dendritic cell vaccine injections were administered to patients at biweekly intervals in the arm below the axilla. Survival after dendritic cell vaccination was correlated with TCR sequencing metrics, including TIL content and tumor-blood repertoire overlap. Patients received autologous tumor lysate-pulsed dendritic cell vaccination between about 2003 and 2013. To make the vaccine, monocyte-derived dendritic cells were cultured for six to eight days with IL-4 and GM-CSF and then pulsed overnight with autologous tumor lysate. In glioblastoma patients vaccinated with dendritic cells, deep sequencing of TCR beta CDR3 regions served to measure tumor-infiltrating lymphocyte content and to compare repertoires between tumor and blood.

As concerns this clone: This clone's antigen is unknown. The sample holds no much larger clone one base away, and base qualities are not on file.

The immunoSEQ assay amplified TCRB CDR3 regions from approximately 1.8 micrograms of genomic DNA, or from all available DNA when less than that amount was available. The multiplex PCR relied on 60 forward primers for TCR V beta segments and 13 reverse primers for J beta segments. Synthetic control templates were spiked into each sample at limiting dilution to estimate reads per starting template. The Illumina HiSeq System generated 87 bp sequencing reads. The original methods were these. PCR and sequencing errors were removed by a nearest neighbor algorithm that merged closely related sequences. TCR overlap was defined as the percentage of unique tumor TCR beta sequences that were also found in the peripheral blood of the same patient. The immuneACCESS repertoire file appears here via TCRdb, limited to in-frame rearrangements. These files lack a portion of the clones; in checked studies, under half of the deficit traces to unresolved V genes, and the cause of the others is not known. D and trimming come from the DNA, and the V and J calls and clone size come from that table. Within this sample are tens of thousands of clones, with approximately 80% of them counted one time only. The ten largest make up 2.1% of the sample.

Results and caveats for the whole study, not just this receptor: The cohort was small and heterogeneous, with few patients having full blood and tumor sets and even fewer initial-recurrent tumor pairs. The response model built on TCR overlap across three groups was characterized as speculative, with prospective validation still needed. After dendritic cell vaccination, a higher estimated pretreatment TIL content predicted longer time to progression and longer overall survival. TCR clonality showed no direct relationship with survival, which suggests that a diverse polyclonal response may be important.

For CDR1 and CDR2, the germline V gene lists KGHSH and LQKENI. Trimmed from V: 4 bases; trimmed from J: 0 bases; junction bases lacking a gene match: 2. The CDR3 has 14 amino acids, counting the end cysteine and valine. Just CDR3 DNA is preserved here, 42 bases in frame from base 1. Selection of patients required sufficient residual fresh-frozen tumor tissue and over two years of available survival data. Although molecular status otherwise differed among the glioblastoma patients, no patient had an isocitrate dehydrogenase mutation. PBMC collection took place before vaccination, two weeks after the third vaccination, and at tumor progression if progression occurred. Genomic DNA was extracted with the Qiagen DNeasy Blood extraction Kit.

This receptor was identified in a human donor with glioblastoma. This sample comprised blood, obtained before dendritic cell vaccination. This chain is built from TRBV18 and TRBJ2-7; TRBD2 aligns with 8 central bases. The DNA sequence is TGTGCCAGCTCACAACTAGCGGACTCCTACGAGCAGTACGTC. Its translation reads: CASSQLADSYEQYV.